The T cell receptor beta chain described here comes from a study of PD-L1 blockade in urothelial cancer (dated by TCRdb to the late 2010s). The study in broad terms: Therapy was started around 2014 for all patients, and atezolizumab 1,200 mg was administered intravenously every 3 weeks. About 90% of the 29 patients were males with bladder-origin urothelial cancer, and about 60% of the roughly 30 reported a prior smoking history. Patients had an ECOG performance status of 0 or 1 and had received between 0 and 3 prior chemotherapy regimens. Blood samples were analyzed at two time points: 3 weeks after treatment start (second dose) and 6 weeks after treatment start. Blood samples gave median yields of approximately 130,000 T cells and 80,000 to 90,000 unique TCRs, along with a median clonality of roughly 0.08. The study, an exploratory multi-omic analysis, examined somatic, immune and clinical correlates of response to PD-L1 blockade with atezolizumab in urothelial cancer. Pretreatment tumor samples, along with matched peripheral blood collected serially before and after atezolizumab treatment, underwent TCR sequencing. Durable clinical benefit was defined as a progression-free survival longer than 6 months, and TCR features were additionally tested against progression-free survival and overall survival. In the same patients who had TCR sequencing, pretreatment tumors also underwent whole exome sequencing and RNA sequencing. Durable clinical benefit was achieved by nine patients but not by the remaining 20. Under 30 patients had pretreatment blood TCR-seq, about 24 had at least one posttreatment blood collection, and about 24 had tumor TCR-seq. Beyond this particular receptor, the publication reports: Among patients with durable benefit, tumor-associated TCR clones showed greater expansion in peripheral blood 3 weeks after treatment started (n = 22, p = 0.022). A pretreatment peripheral blood TCR clonality below the median was linked to improved progression-free and overall survival. Because the sample size was small (n of about 30) and many of the analyses were exploratory, the results are meant to be hypothesis-generating.

The sample's time point label is to be understood as: peripheral blood 6 weeks after treatment start. The cohort included 25 to 30 patients with locally advanced or metastatic urothelial carcinoma who were treated at Memorial Sloan Kettering on a trial protocol. Peripheral blood mononuclear cells were collected pretreatment and during treatment, at between 1 and 8 total time points per patient. The Qiagen DNeasy Blood extraction kit was used to purify genomic DNA from total PBMCs and tumor samples. PBMCs were collected pretreatment and during treatment, and were isolated and stored as previously described. Synthetic TCR analog templates were spiked into each PCR so that absolute template abundance could be estimated from read counts. The immunoSEQ assay was used to amplify TCRbeta CDR3 regions from genomic DNA with bias-controlled V and J gene primers. Sequencing of rearranged TCRbeta segments was done at approximately 20X coverage. Under the source paper's analysis protocol: Clustering was used to correct sequencing errors, and CDR3s were annotated against IMGT so that V, D and J genes could be assigned. Out-of-frame and stop-codon sequences were excluded, and only productive TCRbeta rearrangements were used in downstream analyses. Clonality was computed as one minus Shannon entropy normalized by the log of the number of unique productive sequences. Fisher's exact test with Benjamini-Hochberg correction, at a threshold of adjusted p below 0.01, was used to find clones that differed between time points or between blood and tumor. TCRdb stores this immuneACCESS table with in-frame sequences only. Part of the clones is absent; in the studies checked, under half of the shortfall reflects unresolved V genes, and no reason is known for the rest. V and J calls and clone size are as listed in that table; D and trimming were resolved from the DNA. Within this sample are about 50,000 clones, with 65% to 85% of them counted one time only. 8.8% of the sample rests with the top ten.

Concerning this clone itself: Which antigen it targets is not known. The input lacks base qualities; no much larger clone sits a single base away.

The CDR3 starts with the cysteine, ends with the phenylalanine, and has 15 residues. Only CDR3 DNA is held: 45 bases, read in frame from base 1. At the junction V is shortened by 5 bases and J by 2 bases; bases outside the gene matches: 6. The germline V gene (reference sequence) sets CDR1 to LNHDA and CDR2 to SQIVND. The sequences come from PBMCs, collected around atezolizumab (anti-PD-L1) treatment. The TCR originated in a man in his 70s with urothelial cancer. The chain uses TRBV19 and TRBJ1-3; 7 bases in the junction line up with TRBD1. The CDR3 here reads CASSPQGRTGNTIYF. The DNA is as follows: TGTGCCAGTAGTCCACAGGGGAGGACTGGAAACACCATATATTTT.